This T cell receptor beta chain was sequenced in a study of shared clonotypes between healthy human individuals. Study background: Each donor contributed plates that comprised three CD4 naive, three CD4 memory, two CD8 naive and one CD8 memory. General study results and limits: Larger richness was generally estimated for naive than memory subsets. Genetic and exposure-history diversity was limited by the small donor number.

Remarks on this clone: Its cognate antigen is unknown.

Original analysis: ImmunoSEQ yielded junction-only sequences lacking quality scores, so filtering differed. Produced via immunoSEQ multiplex PCR; TCRdb's table is partial and in-frame only. V and J calls and clone size are as listed in that table; D and trimming were resolved from the DNA. The top ten clones hold approximately 1.5% of a sample with about 960,000 clones, around three quarters of them seen once. Sample: memory CD4+ T cells sorted from blood. Sample subset: CD45RA-negative fraction. This receptor was taken from a man aged 18 to 30 in good health.

The CDR3 reads CASRESGANVLTF. The CDR3 region has the DNA TGTGCCAGCAGAGAGTCTGGGGCCAACGTCCTGACTTTC. The rearrangement uses TRBV27 and TRBJ2-6; D not certain. From germline, CDR1 is MNHEY and CDR2 SMNVEV (reference sequence). V was shortened by 6 bases and J by 1 base, with 4 bases between the two germline ends. CDR3 length: 13 amino acids.